The 8 T cell receptor beta chains presented below share a single source sample, sequenced in a study of T cell responses to AZD1222 COVID-19 vaccine. Sequenced by immunoSEQ multiplex PCR; TCRdb stores in-frame clones only, minus some. The sample has tens of thousands of clones, less than 90% seen once. The sample here was peripheral blood, taken on day 0 of AZD1222 vaccination. Receptor source: an adult in good health.

J is TRBJ1-4 and V is TRBV2, with D unresolved. The V and J ends lost 6 bases and 0 bases respectively, with 8 bases between them. CDR1 is SNHLY and CDR2 is FYNNEI in the germline V gene. The CDR3 is made up of 14 amino acids. The CDR3: CASRPGTTNEKLFF. Written as DNA, the CDR3 is TGTGCCAGCAGACCCGGGACAACTAATGAAAAACTGTTTTTT.

The V gene is TRBV2, the J gene TRBJ1-6; no reliable D call. The CDR3 is 13 amino acids. Germline values: CDR1 SNHLY, CDR2 FYNNEI. V lost 6 bases and J 14 bases, leaving 17 bases between the germline ends. The CDR3: CASSERQRGTLHF. The DNA of the CDR3 is TGTGCCAGCAGCGAAAGGCAGCGCGGGACCCTCCACTTT.

The rearrangement joins TRBV6-5 to TRBJ2-7, with 8 bases matching TRBD2. Germline assignment: CDR1 MNHEY and CDR2 SVGAGI. With 5 bases clipped from V and 4 bases from J, the junction kept 1 base outside the gene matches. The CDR3 spans 12 residues. The CDR3 sequence is CASSSGSYEQYF. The CDR3 coding sequence is TGTGCCAGCAGTAGCGGGAGTTACGAGCAGTACTTC.

The chain links TRBV7-2 to TRBJ2-7; D possibly corresponds to TRBD1 (6 bases). Trimming removed 1 base at V and 5 bases at J, with 9 bases between. The CDR3 is 13 residues long. Germline CDR1 reads SGHTA; CDR2 reads FQGNSA. CDR3 nucleotide sequence: TGTGCCAGCAGCTTAGGGCAGGGGAACGAGCAGTACTTC. Translated: CASSLGQGNEQYF. Complete variable domain (other parts from reference TRBV7-2 and TRBJ2-7): GAGVSQSPSNKVTEKGKDVELRCDPISGHTALYWYRQSLGQGLEFLIYFQGNSAPDKSGLPSDRFSAERTGGSVSTLTIQRTQQEDSAVYLCASSLGQGNEQYFGPGTRLTVT.

Concerning this clone: A junction boundary mismatches the germline segment, possibly from a read error. This sequence joins TRBV5-8 and TRBJ2-7; no reliable D call. The CDR3 totals 15 residues. In germline, CDR1 is SGHTS, CDR2 YDEGEE. CDR3 sequence reads: CASILIWSDSYEQYF. As DNA, the CDR3 is TGTGCCAGCATCTTGATTTGGAGCGACTCCTACGAGCAGTACTTC.

This clone showed up just once. V and J are TRBV7-9 and TRBJ2-5; D is possibly TRBD1 or TRBD2 (5 bases each). The ends were cut back, 0 bases at V and 2 bases at J, with 10 bases in the middle. CDR1 SEHNR and CDR2 FQNEAQ come from the germline V gene (reference sequence). The CDR3 runs to 15 residues. CDR3 residues: CASSLAPEGQETQYF. The DNA of the CDR3 is TGTGCCAGCAGCTTAGCGCCCGAGGGGCAAGAGACCCAGTACTTC.

The chain joins TRBV5-1 to TRBJ1-1, with unresolved D. Germline V lookup: CDR1 SGHRS, CDR2 YFSETQ. The CDR3 has 14 residues. V was shortened by 5 bases and J by 0 bases, with 11 bases between the two germline ends. The CDR3 coding sequence is TGCGCCAGCAGAAGATCCCAGGTGAACACTGAAGCTTTCTTT. Translation gives CASRRSQVNTEAFF. The full variable domain, in which reference TRBV5-1 and TRBJ1-1 provide the parts outside the CDR3, is KAGVTQTPRYLIKTRGQQVTLSCSPISGHRSVSWYQQTPGQGLQFLFEYFSETQRNKGNFPGRFSGRQFSNSRSEMNVSTLELGDSALYLCASRRSQVNTEAFFGQGTRLTVV.

The chain joins TRBV28 to TRBJ2-2; D may be TRBD1 (6 bases). CDR1 MDHEN and CDR2 SYDVKM come from the germline V gene. The CDR3 runs 16 residues. V lost 6 bases and J 5 bases, leaving 19 bases between the germline ends. The CDR3 DNA reads as TGTGCCAGCAGGCCCCCCAAACAGGGTCCGACCGGGGAGCTGTTTTTT. As protein: CASRPPKQGPTGELFF.